This T cell receptor beta chain was sequenced in a study of cytomegalovirus exposure and HLA in healthy donors (dated by TCRdb to about 2017). Concerning the study at large: According to an earlier analysis of 450 to 650 of the donors, about 179 million T cells yielded 117 million unique TCR beta sequences and approximately 300 Gb of sequence data. The genetic ancestry cluster associated with self-reported Caucasian donors included 81% of the approximately 400 genotyped donors. Roughly five DR-DQ haplotypes were treated as single units for association and clustering because of strong linkage in the cohort. Donor age, sex, ethnicity and CMV serostatus were compiled together with the repertoire data. A later genetic analysis took genome-wide SNP genotypes for about 55% of the 666 donors and used that subset as a discovery cohort. Both class I and class II loci were covered by HLA typing, at four-digit resolution. The study was designed to test whether signatures of past pathogen exposure could be identified by cataloging public T cell receptors. To decide whether each TCR beta V gene segment behaved as functional or pseudogenic, an earlier analysis of fewer than 750 of the donors relied on high-throughput TCR beta sequencing. On average, around 240,000 unique TCR beta nucleotide sequences were sequenced per donor among 398 genotyped donors of the cohort, with roughly 18% of those sequences being non-productive. In a later analysis, previously published TCR beta repertoires from fewer than 750 donors were re-analyzed and high-resolution HLA genotyping was added so that TCR occurrence patterns could be studied. Along with the approximately 670-subject first cohort, a separate validation cohort of over a hundred different subjects was used. An early release that covered approximately 600 HLA-typed donors contained about 300 gigabases of sequencing data and tens of millions of unique TCR sequences. To predict cytomegalovirus infection status, the study combined high-throughput TCR immunosequencing, statistical association of individual TCRs with disease status, and machine learning. All discovery cohort repertoires had been generated on a single sequencing platform. Typing coverage varied by locus: roughly 620-640 donors for A, B, C, DRB1 and DQB1; approximately 520 for DQA1; 600 to 610 for DPA1; roughly 470 for DPB1. The T cell repertoires of 666 subjects were profiled by immunosequencing and related to cytomegalovirus serostatus. In the later analysis, no new phenotypic data were used to find candidate immune exposures; instead, reliance was placed on TCR beta sequences and their occurrence across donors.

The receptor library was made with the immunoSEQ multiplex PCR assay. A mixture of 60 forward primers for TCR Vbeta segments and 13 reverse primers for TCR Jbeta segments was used in the multiplex PCR. A multiplex PCR assay on genomic DNA amplified the CDR3 region of rearranged TCR beta genes. On the Illumina HiSeq System, the amplified TCR beta libraries were sequenced as 87-base-pair reads. Per the source publication's procedure: In a later analysis, around 80 million unique TCR beta chains were counted across the 500 to 700 repertoires, and approximately 11 million of these chains were shared by at least two donors. Raw reads were error-corrected and collapsed into unique sequences by a nearest-neighbor algorithm in which closely related sequences were merged to remove PCR and sequencing errors. CDR3 sequences were aligned to IMGT reference sequences to assign V, D and J gene segments. Each retained sequence needed at least a six-nucleotide match to both a V gene segment and a J gene segment. Rearrangements were classified as productive when the CDR3 lacked stop codons and remained in frame with V and J, and all other rearrangements were classified as non-productive. CDR3 was defined according to IMGT convention as the region running from the second conserved V-encoded cysteine to the conserved J-encoded phenylalanine. In an earlier analysis of approximately 590 of the donors, sequences lacking an unambiguous match to a single V gene segment were excluded. In an earlier analysis of about 590 of the donors, a V segment was called functional when productive rearrangements were above 56.7%, and segregating when the standard deviation between donors exceeded 5%. A statistical classification framework was built for diagnosing cytomegalovirus status from the catalog of TCR beta chain sequences. In a later analysis, TCR nucleotide sequences were compared against IMGT/GENE-DB human TR gene sequences so that V and J genes could be assigned. The TCRdist pipeline was used in a later analysis to assign CDR3 sequences and most-parsimonious VDJ recombination scenarios. In a later analysis, each TCR beta chain was defined by its CDR3 amino acid sequence together with its V-gene family, and reads lacking a unique V-gene family were excluded. A later analysis removed several hundred highly shared, low-generation-probability nucleotide sequences to deal with suspected cross-contamination and a sequencing artifact. A later analysis calculated a clonal expansion index for each public chain from normalized within-repertoire ranks of inferred template counts. A later analysis computed generation probabilities with a VDJ recombination model fitted to out-of-frame rearrangements, and checked the results against IGoR. In a later analysis, TCR-TCR, TCR-HLA and TCR-CMV co-occurrence was scored with hypergeometric tests, and a repertoire-size bias correction was applied to TCR pairs. To estimate false discovery rates, a later analysis permuted the HLA or CMV assignments 20 times. In a later analysis, co-occurring TCRs were grouped with DBSCAN, and TCRdist sequence similarity was added when clustering was performed within HLA-allele-positive subsets. Repertoires with fewer than 30,000 or more than 120,000 public chains were left out of co-occurrence clustering, as were four to six repertoires with anomalous nucleotide sharing. The table was pulled from immuneACCESS by TCRdb, which kept in-frame rearrangements only. Such tables lose some clones; where checked, under half of the loss comes from unresolved V genes, and the rest has no known cause. V, J and clone size derive from that table, while D and trimming were established from the DNA sequence. Counted in this sample were about 99,000 clones; nearly 80% of them appeared once. Roughly 6.2% of the sample lies in the top ten.

Broad study findings and their caveats: Compared with the roughly 670-donor mean, donors in an Asian-associated ancestry cluster had fewer N-insertions in productive TCRs, according to a later genetic analysis. A later analysis found that most CMV-associated TCR beta chains appeared HLA-restricted, with HLA associations seemingly driven largely by CMV exposure. Three of the identified cytomegalovirus-associated TCR beta chains were confirmed in vitro to be specific for cytomegalovirus antigens. A further reported finding was that TCR beta sequences accurately predicted the HLA-A and HLA-B alleles for most subjects in the first cohort. A later genetic analysis associated a missense DCLRE1C variant with V-gene and J-gene trimming of TCR beta chains, and an independent cohort replicated the association. The only immune exposure information available for the cohort was CMV serostatus. In both the original and validation cohorts, the classifier was reported to diagnose cytomegalovirus status with high specificity and sensitivity. While some public TCRs were present in many individuals, most TCR sequences turned up only very rarely across donors. About 15 rarely observed V segments, including chromosome 9 orphons, were excluded from the earlier analysis of 550 to 700 of the donors because counts were too low. The presence/absence analyses assumed that sequencing depth was roughly uniform across donors, and that assumption may not be true. Because HLA typing was unavailable for some donors at each locus, only the typed subset was used in association tests. A later analysis found that HLA-associated TCR beta chains were more clonally expanded and had lower generation probabilities than equally common non-associated chains. Strong co-occurrence of HLA alleles, especially DR and DQ, made assigning TCR associations to individual alleles difficult. The study gave a list of about 170 TCR beta chains associated with cytomegalovirus. In a later analysis, the rate of TCR association differed among HLA loci, with DRB1 alleles having the most associated TCRs and HLA-C alleles having the fewest. Several of the top co-occurrence clusters appeared to be linked to parvovirus B19, influenza, CMV and Epstein-Barr virus, according to a later analysis. At a false discovery rate of 0.05, a later analysis linked 16,000 or so TCR beta sequences to specific HLA alleles. Some IMGT-functional V segments, including TRBV6-2 and TRBV6-3, could not be distinguished by the 87-base-pair reads and were therefore excluded. A cluster of highly shared sequence variants was judged likely to represent a technical artifact of the sequencing pipeline. Linkage disequilibrium might explain the correlated functional status among segregating V segments, but an unknown experimental factor could not be ruled out. It was suggested by the authors that the approach could potentially be generalized to other disease states and immunological phenotypes. This cohort had only TCR beta chains sequenced, and the lack of alpha or paired-chain data limited which features could be detected. Broadly in line with IMGT annotations, most TCR beta V segments showed up in productive rearrangements about 87% or about 30% of the time in an earlier analysis of approximately 640 of the donors.

Reading the germline V gene gives CDR1 SNHLY and CDR2 FYNNEI. V has 7 bases trimmed and J has 1 base trimmed; junction bases matching no gene number 7. From cysteine to phenylalanine, the CDR3 is 14 amino acids long. The kept DNA is CDR3 alone, 42 bases in frame from the first base. The cohort comprised some 700 healthy bone marrow donors. At the time of sampling, all cohort members were nominally healthy, though unrecorded immune exposures were likely present. The donor was CMV seropositive and was included in the group of 250 to 300 seropositive cohort members. Every donor gave a peripheral blood sample, and the peripheral blood mononuclear cells from that sample were used for TCR beta sequencing. The Qiagen DNeasy Blood Extraction Kit was used to extract genomic DNA from the blood cell samples. Remarks on this clone: Its target antigen remains unknown. Per-base quality was not reported, and no clone a single base away is much larger than it.

The V and J genes are TRBV2 and TRBJ2-7, with 7 middle bases fitting TRBD2. The clonotype comes from a man aged 55 to 70 in good health and CMV-seropositive. What was sequenced was PBMCs. The CDR3 has the sequence CASIGSGASYEQYF. The base sequence is TGTGCCAGCATAGGCAGCGGGGCTTCCTACGAGCAGTACTTC.